These 22 T cell receptor beta chains came from one sample sequenced in a study of cytomegalovirus exposure and HLA in healthy donors. The PCR made use of 60 Vbeta and 13 Jbeta primers. Assay: immunoSEQ multiplex PCR; the TCRdb copy retains only in-frame clones and omits some. Here the sample spans approximately 140,000 clones, roughly four fifths being singletons. Source material: PBMCs. All receptors derive from a girl aged 2 to 9 in good health and CMV-seronegative.

The V gene is TRBV7-2, the J gene TRBJ2-6, with a weak D call TRBD1 (7 bases). With 4 bases removed from V and 3 bases from J, the gap between germline ends came to 13 bases. The CDR3 consists of 16 residues. Per the germline V gene, CDR1 is SGHTA and CDR2 is FQGNSA. The CDR3 bases are TGTGCCAGCAGCTCAGGGGGGCGGGGTGGGGCCAACGTCCTGACTTTC. It codes for CASSSGGRGGANVLTF.

This chain connects TRBV7-9 to TRBJ2-5, with D hard to call. The DNA matches TRBJ2-7 better at its end, which makes the J call doubtful. This CDR3 spans 14 amino acids. The V gene's germline CDR1 is SEHNR and CDR2 FQNEAQ (reference sequence). CDR3 in DNA: TGTGCCAGCAGCTTAGCGAACGAGTACCACGAGCAGTACTTC. It codes for CASSLANEYHEQYF.

This rearrangement joins TRBV6-1 to TRBJ2-7, with D possibly TRBD2 on 6 matching bases. Germline V gene sequence: CDR1 MNHNS, CDR2 SASEGT. The CDR3 runs 14 residues. V lost 2 bases to trimming and J lost 2 bases, with 10 bases between them. CDR3 DNA: TGTGCCAGCAGTGAACGGGGGATTACCTACGAGCAGTACTTC. The encoded protein is CASSERGITYEQYF.

In DNA, the CDR3 is TGTGCCAGCAGCTTACCCCACAGGGTCGAAGAGACCCAGTACTTC. It translates to CASSLPHRVEETQYF. The V call is TRBV7-2, the J call TRBJ2-5; D possibly corresponds to TRBD1 (6 bases). Germline-derived CDR1 and CDR2 are SGHTA and FQGNSA. The V end lost 2 bases, the J end lost 3 bases, and 13 bases lay between the germline ends. CDR3 length: 15 amino acids.

This clone has more than one count but fewer than ten. The chain couples TRBV19 to TRBJ1-2, with 10 bases identical to TRBD1. Germline CDR1 reads LNHDA; CDR2 reads SQIVND (reference sequence). Trimming removed 6 bases from V and 4 bases from J; junction bases left unmatched: 11. The CDR3 runs to 16 residues. The CDR3 DNA reads as TGTGCCAGTAGCGTTATTGGGACAGGGGATAGCTATGGCTACACCTTC. It specifies CASSVIGTGDSYGYTF.

The V call is TRBV28, the J call TRBJ2-5, with D unclear. Germline-derived CDR1 and CDR2 are MDHEN and SYDVKM. V lost 8 bases and J 0 bases, leaving 7 bases between the germline ends. This CDR3 is built from 12 residues. The CDR3 protein is CASHDYQETQYF. CDR3 nucleotide sequence: TGTGCCAGCCACGACTACCAAGAGACCCAGTACTTC.

DNA of the CDR3: TGTGCCATCAGTGCCGGGACTACTCGATACGAGCAGTACTTC. Translated, it gives CAISAGTTRYEQYF. This rearrangement joins TRBV10-3 to TRBJ2-7, with TRBD2 identical over 7 bases. The CDR3 totals 14 residues. Germline trimming cut 4 bases from V and 4 bases from J; bases unmatched to any gene: 7. CDR1 is ENHRY and CDR2 is SYGVKD in the germline V gene.

The chain carries TRBV30 and TRBJ1-5; D uncertain. This CDR3 contains 15 residues. V was shortened by 2 bases and J by 0 bases, with 11 bases between the two germline ends. Germline V gene data show CDR1 as GTSNPN and CDR2 as SVGIG (reference sequence). The CDR3 DNA sequence: TGTGCCTGGAGTCCCGGTAGATTTAGCAATCAGCCCCAGCATTTT. Translating it yields CAWSPGRFSNQPQHF.

The chain couples TRBV9 to TRBJ2-5; 13 positions match TRBD2. CDR1 SGDLS and CDR2 YYNGEE come from the germline V gene. The CDR3 extends over 15 amino acids. V lost 4 bases, J lost 4 bases, and 4 bases stayed unmatched. CDR3 amino acids: CASSKRLAGGETQYF. CDR3 DNA: TGTGCCAGCAGCAAAAGACTAGCGGGAGGAGAGACCCAGTACTTC. Supplemented by reference TRBV9 and TRBJ2-5, the full variable domain reads DSGVTQTPKHLITATGQRVTLRCSPRSGDLSVYWYQQSLDQGLQFLIQYYNGEERAKGNILERFSAQQFPDLHSELNLSSLELGDSALYFCASSKRLAGGETQYFGPGTRLLVL.

The chain employs TRBV28 and TRBJ2-1; 15 nucleotides match TRBD2. J was trimmed by 10 bases and V by 5 bases; bases with no gene match: 6. Per germline, CDR1 MDHEN and CDR2 SYDVKM. The CDR3 is made up of 15 amino acids. Here the CDR3 reads CASSQGLAGGAEQFF. The DNA of the CDR3 is TGTGCCAGCAGTCAGGGACTAGCGGGAGGTGCCGAGCAGTTCTTC.

The rearrangement uses TRBV6-6 and TRBJ2-7; TRBD1 aligns across 11 bases. Trimming at V came to 2 bases and at J to 6 bases, leaving 6 bases not matched to a gene. The germline V gene has CDR1 MNHNY and CDR2 SVGAGI (reference sequence). The CDR3 contains 15 residues. In nucleotides, the CDR3 is TGTGCCAGCAGTTACCTCGGGACAGGGGGTTTCGAGCAGTACTTC. This gives the protein CASSYLGTGGFEQYF.

The chain uses TRBV29-1 and TRBJ2-1; possibly TRBD2 for D (5 bases). V was pared by 3 bases and J by 4 bases, with 7 bases between. CDR3 length: 12 residues. Germline V gene sequence: CDR1 SQVTM, CDR2 ANQGSEA. The CDR3 is CSVDGGYNEQFF. DNA of the CDR3: TGCAGCGTTGATGGCGGGTACAATGAGCAGTTCTTC.

The gene calls are TRBV28 and TRBJ2-3; tentatively, D is TRBD2 (6 bases). The CDR3 length is 16 residues. Germline V lookup: CDR1 MDHEN, CDR2 SYDVKM. V gave up 2 bases and J gave up 0 bases, with 12 bases separating them. The CDR3 spells CASSLGSGTSTDTQYF. CDR3 coding DNA: TGTGCCAGCAGTTTAGGTAGCGGCACTAGCACAGATACGCAGTATTTT. Together with reference TRBV28 and TRBJ2-3, the CDR3 gives the full variable domain: DVKVTQSSRYLVKRTGEKVFLECVQDMDHENMFWYRQDPGLGLRLIYFSYDVKMKEKGDIPEGYSVSREKKERFSLILESASTNQTSMYLCASSLGSGTSTDTQYFGPGTRLTVL.

V usage is TRBV25-1 and J usage is TRBJ2-1; D not certain. V was pared by 10 bases and J by 2 bases, with 12 bases between. Germline CDR1 and CDR2: MGHDK and SYGVNS. The CDR3 extends over 13 amino acids. The CDR3 nucleotides read TGTGCCACCCAGACTGCCCCCTACAATGAGCAGTTCTTC. It specifies CATQTAPYNEQFF. Full variable domain (outside the CDR3, taken from reference TRBV25-1 and TRBJ2-1): EADIYQTPRYLVIGTGKKITLECSQTMGHDKMYWYQQDPGMELHLIHYSYGVNSTEKGDLSSESTVSRIRTEHFPLTLESARPSHTSQYLCATQTAPYNEQFFGPGTRLTVL.

This chain uses TRBV27 with TRBJ2-7; a possible D gene is TRBD2 (5 bases). The CDR3 covers 15 residues. In germline, CDR1 is MNHEY, CDR2 SMNVEV (reference sequence). V was pared by 2 bases and J by 0 bases, with 11 bases between. The CDR3 sequence: CASSLEGFNSYEQYF. CDR3 nucleotide sequence: TGTGCCAGCAGTTTAGAGGGTTTTAACTCCTACGAGCAGTACTTC.

The chain is built from TRBV27 and TRBJ2-7; D may be TRBD1 (6 bases). Between the trimmed V and J ends, which lost 4 bases and 0 bases, there was a span of 10 bases. This CDR3 has 14 residues. CDR1 is MNHEY, CDR2 SMNVEV, per germline (reference sequence). CDR3 DNA: TGTGCCAGCAGTTGGGGACAAAGCTCCTACGAGCAGTACTTC. The encoded protein is CASSWGQSSYEQYF.

This chain links TRBV30 with TRBJ1-3, with a weak D call TRBD1 (6 bases). The CDR3 runs 13 residues. V was trimmed by 7 bases and J by 1 base, leaving 11 bases between them. CDR1 is GTSNPN, CDR2 SVGIG, per germline (reference sequence). CDR3 sequence reads: CASSTGSGNTIYF. The CDR3 DNA sequence: TGTGCCTCGTCAACAGGGTCTGGAAACACCATATATTTT.

The chain uses TRBV2 and TRBJ1-4; maybe TRBD1 (5 bases). Between the trimmed V and J ends, which lost 3 bases and 3 bases, there was a span of 8 bases. This CDR3 region has 14 residues. The germline CDR1 and CDR2 sequences are SNHLY and FYNNEI. The chain's CDR3 is CASSDRVPNEKLFF. CDR3 sequence (DNA): TGTGCCAGCAGTGACAGGGTCCCTAATGAAAAACTGTTTTTT.

This clone was counted once. The chain has TRBV6-4 and TRBJ2-3; 7 bases match TRBD1. CDR1 MRHNA and CDR2 SNTAGT come from the germline V gene. This CDR3 comprises 16 residues. Germline trimming cut 7 bases from V and 6 bases from J; bases unmatched to any gene: 16. The CDR3 here is CASTLRDSPIADTQYF. The CDR3 coding sequence is TGTGCCAGCACCCTCCGGGACAGCCCGATAGCGGATACGCAGTATTTT.

The chain carries TRBV6-6 and TRBJ1-6; 10 bases are a match to TRBD1. Trimming took 3 bases from V and 9 from J; bases not matched to a gene: 5. The CDR3 extends over 15 amino acids. Germline V gene data show CDR1 as MNHNY and CDR2 as SVGAGI (reference sequence). The CDR3 region has the DNA TGTGCCAGCAGTTATGGGACAGGGGCTGGTTCACCCCTCCACTTT. Its translation: CASSYGTGAGSPLHF.

The chain carries TRBV7-3 and TRBJ2-1; 7 nucleotides align to TRBD2. The CDR3 has 13 amino acids. The germline gives CDR1 SGHTA, CDR2 FQGTGA. J gave up 10 bases and V 5 bases, and 8 bases lay outside the gene matches. The CDR3 DNA is TGTGCCAGCAGCGAGACTAGCCAGGCGGAGCAGTTCTTC. Encoded protein: CASSETSQAEQFF.

The chain uses TRBV19 and TRBJ2-1, with 8 bases identical to TRBD2. V shed 7 bases and J 6 bases; nucleotides not matched to a gene: 5. The CDR3 runs to 13 residues. Germline V CDR1 and CDR2: LNHDA, SQIVND (reference sequence). For the CDR3, the DNA is TGTGCCAGTATCCCCGGGGGGGGCAATGAGCAGTTCTTC. Protein product: CASIPGGGNEQFF.